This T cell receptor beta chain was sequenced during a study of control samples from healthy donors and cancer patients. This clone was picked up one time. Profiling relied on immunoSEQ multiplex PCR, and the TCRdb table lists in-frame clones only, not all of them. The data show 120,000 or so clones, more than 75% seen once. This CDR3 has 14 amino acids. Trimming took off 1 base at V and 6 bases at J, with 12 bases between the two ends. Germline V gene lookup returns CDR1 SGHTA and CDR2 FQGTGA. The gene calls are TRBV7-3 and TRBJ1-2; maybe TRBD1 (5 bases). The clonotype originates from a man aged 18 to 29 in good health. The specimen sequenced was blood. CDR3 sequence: CASSLIARVHGYTF. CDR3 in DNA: TGTGCCAGCAGCTTAATCGCCAGGGTACATGGCTACACCTTC. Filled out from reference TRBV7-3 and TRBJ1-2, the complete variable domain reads GAGVSQTPSNKVTEKGKYVELRCDPISGHTALYWYRQSLGQGPEFLIYFQGTGAADDSGLPNDRFFAVRPEGSVSTLKIQRTERGDSAVYLCASSLIARVHGYTFGSGTRLTVV.